This T cell receptor (beta chain) was captured by sequencing in a study of long-term antiretroviral therapy in people with HIV. Study results and limitations: Pre-ART expanded TRB clones stayed dominant throughout, though often decreasing after ART.

Survey-level resolution applied to immunoSEQ assay v3.0. Sequencing used immunoSEQ multiplex PCR; TCRdb keeps in-frame clones, though not all of them. The repertoire holds over 25,000 clones, with approximately 90% as singletons. In regard to this clone: The antigen remains undetermined.

This CDR3 region has 15 residues. Germline loops: CDR1 MNHNY, CDR2 SVGAGI (reference sequence). The V gene lost 0 bases and the J gene lost 8 bases, with 16 bases spanning the gap. The TCR originated in a man in his late teens or twenties with HIV. The J gene is TRBJ1-2, the V gene TRBV6-6, with no clear D. The starting material was unsorted PBMCs, obtained 1.1 years after starting antiretroviral therapy. The DNA of the CDR3 is TGTGCCAGCAGTTACTCGATAGAGAAATATGGCGGCTACACCTTC. It codes for CASSYSIEKYGGYTF.